These 9 T cell receptor beta chains originate from one sample sequenced in a study of response to subunit inactivated influenza vaccine. MiXCR, run by TCRdb on the RT-PCR reads, gives a single entry per CDR3 protein. The sample yields about 520,000 distinct CDR3 sequences, roughly 7.6% seen once. The sequenced sample was PBMCs from blood, obtained roughly 24 months after vaccination. The receptors here all came from a man aged 50 to 69 who received an inactivated influenza vaccine.

This clonotype was counted ten times or more. The chain recombines TRBV10-2 with TRBJ2-7; TRBD1 might be the D (5 bases). Germline-derived CDR1 and CDR2 are WSHSY and SAAADI. The CDR3 runs 15 residues. Between the trimmed V and J ends, which lost 0 bases and 2 bases, there was a span of 11 bases. The CDR3 reads CASSESTGLPYEQYF. In nucleotides, the CDR3 is TGCGCCAGCAGTGAGTCAACAGGCCTACCCTACGAGCAGTACTTC.

The table lists this clonotype with a few counts. The chain joins TRBV23-1 to TRBJ1-5, with D possibly TRBD1 on 5 matching bases. TRBV23-1 is assigned to the ORF class and has an uncertain function. The CDR3 spans 17 residues. V lost 3 bases, J lost 4 bases, and 19 bases lay in between. CDR3 protein: CASSHLAGPEGNQPQHF. As DNA, the CDR3 is TGCGCCAGCAGTCACCTCGCGGGACCGGAGGGGAATCAGCCCCAGCATTTT.

This clonotype was seen ten or more times. The V and J genes are TRBV12-3 or TRBV12-4 and TRBJ2-7, with D perhaps given as TRBD1 or TRBD2 (6 bases each). Trimming cost V 7 bases and J 2 bases, with 12 bases left between them. This CDR3 is built from 13 residues. DNA for the CDR3: TGTGCCAGCACCGGAGGGGGGCCCTACGAGCAGTACTTC. Amino acid sequence: CASTGGGPYEQYF.

In its sample, this clonotype was seen a few times. This rearrangement joins TRBV6-5 to TRBJ2-2; perhaps D is TRBD1 or TRBD2 (6 bases each). V lost 4 bases to trimming and J lost 7 bases, with 13 bases between them. The CDR3 spans 14 residues. The germline V gene has CDR1 MNHEY and CDR2 SVGAGI. This chain's CDR3 is CASSLGGSLGELFF. In DNA, the CDR3 is TGTGCCAGCAGTTTGGGGGGCTCTCTCGGGGAGCTGTTTTTT.

V gene TRBV9 combines with J gene TRBJ2-3, with D perhaps TRBD2 (6 bases). The germline V and J ends were trimmed by 6 bases and 2 bases, with 16 bases remaining between them. The CDR3 consists of 15 residues. Germline V gives CDR1 SGDLS, CDR2 YYNGEE. The CDR3 reads CASTIGSGNTDTQYF. CDR3 DNA sequence: TGTGCCAGCACCATTGGTAGCGGAAACACAGATACGCAGTATTTT.

This clonotype turned up a few times. The rearrangement uses TRBV20-1 and TRBJ2-3; 8 bases are shared with TRBD2. Per the germline V gene, CDR1 is DFQATT and CDR2 is SNEGSKA (reference sequence). V dropped 6 bases and J dropped 4; count of bases not matched to a gene: 12. The CDR3 contains 15 residues. This CDR3 is CSATDMREAADTQYF. CDR3 DNA sequence: TGCAGTGCCACCGACATGCGGGAGGCTGCAGATACGCAGTATTTT.

This clonotype was seen only a few times. The chain joins TRBV29-1 to TRBJ2-1; D call uncertain. Trimming left V 1 base short and J 0 bases short, with 7 bases between. Germline V lookup: CDR1 SQVTM, CDR2 ANQGSEA. The length of the CDR3 is 14 residues. The CDR3 spells CSVEGGFSYNEQFF. The CDR3 DNA follows: TGCAGCGTTGAAGGTGGTTTCTCCTACAATGAGCAGTTCTTC.

Only a few counts were recorded for this clonotype. A read error may produce the germline difference seen at one junction end. The chain uses TRBV4-2 and TRBJ1-3; D remains unclear. The V gene's germline CDR1 is LGHNA and CDR2 YNFKEQ. The CDR3 contains 15 residues. CDR3 sequence: CARSQELRSGNTIYF. The CDR3 bases are TGTGCCAGGAGCCAGGAACTACGCTCTGGAAACACCATATATTTT.

This clonotype was observed many times. The chain combines TRBV12-3 or TRBV12-4 with TRBJ1-5; D gene uncertain. Trimming stripped 4 bases from V and 1 base from J, with 5 bases between. This CDR3 has 13 residues. This chain's CDR3 is CASSSTSNQPQHF. In nucleotides, the CDR3 is TGTGCCAGCAGTTCGACAAGCAATCAGCCCCAGCATTTT.